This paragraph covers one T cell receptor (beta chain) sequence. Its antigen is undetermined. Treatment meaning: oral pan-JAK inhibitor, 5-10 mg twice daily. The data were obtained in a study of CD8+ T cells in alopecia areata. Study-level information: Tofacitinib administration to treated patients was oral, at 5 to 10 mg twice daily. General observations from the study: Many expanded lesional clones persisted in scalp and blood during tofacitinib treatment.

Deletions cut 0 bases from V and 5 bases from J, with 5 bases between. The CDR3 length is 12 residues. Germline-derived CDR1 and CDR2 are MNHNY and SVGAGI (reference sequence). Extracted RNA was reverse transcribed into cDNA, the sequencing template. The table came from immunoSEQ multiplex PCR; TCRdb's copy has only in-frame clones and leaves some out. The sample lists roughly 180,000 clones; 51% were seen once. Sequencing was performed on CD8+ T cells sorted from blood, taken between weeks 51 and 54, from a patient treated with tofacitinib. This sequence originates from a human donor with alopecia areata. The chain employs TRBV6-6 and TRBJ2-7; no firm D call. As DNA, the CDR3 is TGTGCCAGCAGTTACTCGATCGACGAGCAGTACTTC. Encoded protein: CASSYSIDEQYF.